The 25 T cell receptor beta chains below all came from one sample that was sequenced in a study of T cell repertoires in ileal Crohn's disease. Only in-frame clones appear in the TCRdb table, and some are missing; sequencing was by immunoSEQ multiplex PCR. The sample yields roughly 2,500 clones, 75% to 85% seen once. The sequencing input was ileal tissue. The receptors come from an adult with Crohn's disease.

The chain couples TRBV7-9 to TRBJ2-2; D is uncertain. This CDR3 has 11 residues. Germline CDR1 SEHNR, CDR2 FQNEAQ (reference sequence). V lost 2 bases to trimming and J lost 8 bases, with 3 bases between them. The CDR3 protein is CASSLTGELFF. CDR3 nucleotide sequence: TGTGCCAGCAGCTTAACTGGGGAGCTGTTTTTT.

V usage is TRBV2 and J usage is TRBJ1-4, with 7 bases matching TRBD1. V lost 6 bases to trimming and J lost 0 bases; unmatched junction nucleotides: 7. Germline lookup yields CDR1 SNHLY and CDR2 FYNNEI. The CDR3 sequence is 16 residues long. CDR3 loop: CASSRDRITTNEKLFF. DNA for the CDR3: TGTGCCAGCAGCCGGGACAGAATAACAACTAATGAAAAACTGTTTTTT. Full variable domain (remainder filled in from reference TRBV2 and TRBJ1-4): EPEVTQTPSHQVTQMGQEVILRCVPISNHLYFYWYRQILGQKVEFLVSFYNNEISEKSEIFDDQFSVERPDGSNFTLKIRSTKLEDSAMYFCASSRDRITTNEKLFFGSGTQLSVL.

This chain links TRBV19 with TRBJ2-7; D is possibly TRBD2 (5 bases). This CDR3 is 14 amino acids long. With 3 bases removed from V and 0 bases from J, the gap between germline ends came to 9 bases. CDR1 and CDR2 from the germline V gene are LNHDA and SQIVND (reference sequence). CDR3 residues: CASSIFGSSYEQYF. DNA for the CDR3: TGTGCCAGTAGTATTTTTGGGAGCTCCTACGAGCAGTACTTC.

The V and J genes are TRBV30 and TRBJ1-1; TRBD1 matches 8 bases. Trimming cost V 2 bases and J 7 bases; bases outside gene matches: 6. Germline loops: CDR1 GTSNPN, CDR2 SVGIG (reference sequence). The CDR3 length is 13 residues. CDR3 loop: CAWSHWTGFEAFF. The CDR3 coding sequence is TGTGCCTGGAGTCACTGGACAGGGTTTGAAGCTTTCTTT.

CDR3 sequence reads: CASSLGTSGSNEQFF. The CDR3 nucleotides are TGTGCCAGCAGCTTAGGGACTAGCGGGAGCAATGAGCAGTTCTTC. The chain carries TRBV11-3 and TRBJ2-1; TRBD2 matches at 13 bases. The CDR3 is 15 amino acids. Germline CDR1 and CDR2: SGHNT and YENEEA. Losses at the gene ends were 1 base for V and 6 bases for J; bases not matched to a gene: 0. Full variable domain (rest looked up from reference TRBV11-3 and TRBJ2-1): EAGVVQSPRYKIIEKKQPVAFWCNPISGHNTLYWYLQNLGQGPELLIRYENEEAVDDSQLPKDRFSAERLKGVDSTLKIQPAELGDSAVYLCASSLGTSGSNEQFFGPGTRLTVL.

By sample share, this clone is large (0.1 to 1%). The chain links TRBV15 to TRBJ1-2, with no clear D. Per germline, CDR1 LNHNV and CDR2 YYDKDF (reference sequence). Trimming cost V 6 bases and J 3 bases, with 11 bases left between them. The CDR3 contains 13 residues. CDR3 nucleotide sequence: TGTGCCACCAGGGAGGAGGTTCACTATGGCTACACCTTC. This encodes CATREEVHYGYTF. Full variable domain (outside the CDR3, taken from reference TRBV15 and TRBJ1-2): DAMVIQNPRYQVTQFGKPVTLSCSQTLNHNVMYWYQQKSSQAPKLLFHYYDKDFNNEADTPDNFQSRRPNTSFCFLDIRSPGLGDTAMYLCATREEVHYGYTFGSGTRLTVV.

The chain employs TRBV7-9 and TRBJ1-1; TRBD1 is a possible D gene (6 bases). V lost 2 bases to trimming and J lost 4 bases, with 8 bases between them. The CDR3 loop spans 13 amino acids. Germline V gene sequence: CDR1 SEHNR, CDR2 FQNEAQ (reference sequence). CDR3: CASSLSGATEAFF. Here the CDR3 DNA reads TGTGCCAGCAGCTTATCAGGGGCCACTGAAGCTTTCTTT.

The chain employs TRBV6-5 and TRBJ1-2, with 8 positions matching TRBD1. CDR1 MNHEY and CDR2 SVGAGI come from the germline V gene. The trim removed 4 bases at V and 8 bases at J, leaving 6 bases unmatched. The CDR3 runs to 13 residues. The CDR3 reads CASSFQGAVGYTF. The DNA of the CDR3 is TGTGCCAGCAGTTTTCAGGGGGCGGTAGGCTACACCTTC.

This chain joins TRBV28 and TRBJ1-1; no reliable D call. The V gene lost 5 bases and the J gene lost 3 bases, with 7 bases spanning the gap. The germline V gene encodes CDR1 MDHEN and CDR2 SYDVKM. The CDR3 runs to 12 residues. The CDR3 coding sequence is TGTGCCAGCAGTCCGTCGGACACTGAAGCTTTCTTT. As protein: CASSPSDTEAFF.

CDR3 nucleotides: TGTGCCAGCTCACCACGAATTCCGCTTTGGACAGGGGGGAACACCATATATTTT. This gives the protein CASSPRIPLWTGGNTIYF. The chain is built from TRBV18 and TRBJ1-3, with TRBD1 identical over 10 bases. The V gene's germline CDR1 is KGHSH and CDR2 LQKENI. The CDR3 length is 18 residues. V shed 1 base, J shed 7 bases, and the junction held 13 bases outside the gene matches. Based on the CDR3 plus reference TRBV18 and TRBJ1-3, the full variable domain is NAGVMQNPRHLVRRRGQEARLRCSPMKGHSHVYWYRQLPEEGLKFMVYLQKENIIDESGMPKERFSAEFPKEGPSILRIQQVVRGDSAAYFCASSPRIPLWTGGNTIYFGEGSWLTVV.

The CDR3 loop is CASSETGLNQPQHF. CDR3 bases: TGCGCCAGCAGTGAGACAGGCCTTAATCAGCCCCAGCATTTT. The rearrangement joins TRBV10-2 to TRBJ1-5, with a possible D match to TRBD1 (5 bases). Per germline, CDR1 WSHSY and CDR2 SAAADI. This CDR3 is built from 14 residues. V gave up 2 bases and J gave up 4 bases, with 9 bases separating them.

The V call is TRBV27, the J call TRBJ1-3, with 8 bases lining up with TRBD1. Germline CDR1 and CDR2: MNHEY and SMNVEV (reference sequence). The CDR3 has 16 residues. V was clipped by 4 bases and J by 9 bases; unmatched bases: 14. CDR3 coding DNA: TGTGCCAGCAGTTCTCTGACAGGGGTGAAGCGGGGCACCATATATTTT. Its protein product is CASSSLTGVKRGTIYF.

A few counts support this clone. The V call is TRBV7-8, the J call TRBJ1-1, with D uncertain. CDR3 length equals 14 residues. Trimming removed 2 bases from V and 3 bases from J, with 10 bases in between. Germline CDR1 is SGHVS and CDR2 is FQNEAQ. CDR3 DNA: TGTGCCAGCAGCTTAAGTGGCAGATACACTGAAGCTTTCTTT. Its protein product is CASSLSGRYTEAFF.

The chain is built from TRBV19 and TRBJ2-7, with 10 nucleotides matching TRBD2. The length of the CDR3 is 15 residues. V lost 3 bases and J lost 7; bases outside the gene matches: 9. CDR1 is LNHDA and CDR2 is SQIVND in the germline V gene (reference sequence). CDR3 nucleotide sequence: TGTGCCAGTAGTATGGGACTAGCGCCGAGGTGGGAGCAGTACTTC. Translating gives CASSMGLAPRWEQYF.

The J gene is TRBJ2-1, the V gene TRBV6-1, with 11 nucleotides matching TRBD2. Germline loops: CDR1 MNHNS, CDR2 SASEGT. J gave up 8 bases and V 7 bases, and 4 bases lay outside the gene matches. The CDR3 is made up of 13 amino acids. The CDR3 loop is CASNLAGGDEQFF. CDR3 nucleotide sequence: TGTGCCAGCAACCTAGCGGGAGGAGATGAGCAGTTCTTC.

This clone was recorded once. This chain joins TRBV6-9 and TRBJ2-7; D is unclear. Trimming took off 10 bases at V and 4 bases at J, with 14 bases between the two ends. This CDR3 has 12 residues. Germline V gene data show CDR1 as MNHGY and CDR2 as SVAAGI. The CDR3, as DNA: TGTGCCACCCATAAAGACAAATACGAGCAGTACTTC. Amino acid sequence: CATHKDKYEQYF.

Here the CDR3 DNA reads TGTGCCAGCAGCTTCGGGGTAATACCCACTGAAGCTTTCTTT. Encoded protein: CASSFGVIPTEAFF. This chain joins TRBV5-6 and TRBJ1-1, with D hard to call. Trimming cost V 2 bases and J 4 bases, with 12 bases left between them. Germline CDR1 and CDR2: SGHDT and YYEEEE. This CDR3 has 14 residues.

The chain carries TRBV7-9 and TRBJ1-1, with D maybe TRBD1 (5 bases). This CDR3 has 13 amino acids. The V and J ends lost 8 bases and 1 base respectively, with 11 bases between them. CDR1 SEHNR and CDR2 FQNEAQ come from the germline V gene (reference sequence). The CDR3 DNA is TGTGCCAGCGGTGACAGACGGAACACTGAAGCTTTCTTT. Its translation: CASGDRRNTEAFF.

The chain is built from TRBV11-3 and TRBJ1-1; no reliable D call. Trimming stripped 7 bases from V and 5 bases from J, with 17 bases between. The length of the CDR3 is 14 residues. Looked up from germline, CDR1 is SGHNT and CDR2 is YENEEA. The CDR3 nucleotides are TGTGCCAGCACCAACATTGGGGAGAGTACTGAAGCTTTCTTT. Translated: CASTNIGESTEAFF.

This rearrangement joins TRBV6-4 to TRBJ1-1; TRBD1 aligns across 8 bases. CDR1 and CDR2 (germline): MRHNA, SNTAGT. V lost 7 bases and J lost 1; bases outside the gene matches: 8. The CDR3 length is 15 residues. The CDR3 region has the DNA TGTGCCAGCAAGGGAGACAGGGGAGGGAACACTGAAGCTTTCTTT. Protein product: CASKGDRGGNTEAFF.

DNA for the CDR3: TGTGCCAGCAGTAACCGGGACAAGGCCCAGCATTTT. This encodes CASSNRDKAQHF. The chain joins TRBV27 to TRBJ1-5; maybe TRBD1 (6 bases). V lost 5 bases, J lost 11 bases, and 13 bases lay in between. The CDR3 extends over 12 amino acids. Germline CDR1 is MNHEY and CDR2 is SMNVEV (reference sequence).

The chain joins TRBV7-3 to TRBJ2-1; the match to TRBD2 covers 9 bases. V trimming: 3 bases; J trimming: 4 bases; junction bases outside the gene matches: 4. This CDR3 has 15 residues. CDR1 is SGHTA and CDR2 is FQGTGA in the germline V gene. The CDR3 loop reads CASSFTSGPYNEQFF. The CDR3 DNA follows: TGTGCCAGCAGCTTTACTAGCGGGCCTTACAATGAGCAGTTCTTC.

This rearrangement joins TRBV27 to TRBJ1-4; 7 nucleotides agree with TRBD1. Trimming at V came to 2 bases and at J to 8 bases, leaving 11 bases not matched to a gene. CDR3 size: 16 residues. Germline V lookup: CDR1 MNHEY, CDR2 SMNVEV (reference sequence). CDR3 bases: TGTGCCAGCAGTTTAACGTGGACAGGAGCTAGGGAAAAACTGTTTTTT. Its protein product is CASSLTWTGAREKLFF.

The chain links TRBV7-9 to TRBJ2-5; 11 bases agree with TRBD2. With 5 bases clipped from V and 2 bases from J, the junction kept 4 bases outside the gene matches. The CDR3 runs 15 residues. The germline gives CDR1 SEHNR, CDR2 FQNEAQ (reference sequence). The CDR3 reads CASSKTSGGQETQYF. CDR3 coding DNA: TGTGCCAGCAGCAAAACTAGCGGGGGACAAGAGACCCAGTACTTC. The full variable domain, with the rest looked up from reference TRBV7-9 and TRBJ2-5, is DTGVSQNPRHKITKRGQNVTFRCDPISEHNRLYWYRQTLGQGPEFLTYFQNEAQLEKSRLLSDRFSAERPKGSFSTLEIQRTEQGDSAMYLCASSKTSGGQETQYFGPGTRLLVL.

The V and J genes are TRBV29-1 and TRBJ1-1; TRBD1 might be the D (5 bases). CDR1 and CDR2 from the germline V gene are SQVTM and ANQGSEA. This CDR3 has 13 amino acids. Trimming stripped 7 bases from V and 0 bases from J, with 12 bases between. The CDR3, as DNA: TGCAGCGCTCAGACAGCGATGAACACTGAAGCTTTCTTT. Translating it yields CSAQTAMNTEAFF.